One sample yielded the 32 T cell receptor beta chains listed below, sequenced in a study of blood T cell repertoires in COVID-19. The data were produced by immunoSEQ multiplex PCR, yet TCRdb's version contains in-frame clones alone and is incomplete. Among fewer than 200,000 clones listed, around 84% were seen once. Sequencing was done on a sample of peripheral blood. The receptors derive from a human donor with acute or convalescent COVID-19. The donor label of this sample is uncertain.

This CDR3 is CSVENPSGGWSTDTQYF. CDR3 sequence (DNA): TGCAGCGTTGAAAATCCGTCAGGGGGCTGGAGCACAGATACGCAGTATTTT. This chain links TRBV29-1 with TRBJ2-3, with 8 bases lining up with TRBD1. Germline V gene data show CDR1 as SQVTM and CDR2 as ANQGSEA. The CDR3 is made up of 17 amino acids. V lost 2 bases, J lost 0 bases, and 10 bases stayed unmatched.

The chain combines TRBV3-1 (or the pseudogene TRBV3-2) with TRBJ2-2; possible D gene TRBD2, 5 bases. V dropped 4 bases and J dropped 5 bases, with 5 bases sitting between them. The V gene's germline CDR1 is LGHDT and CDR2 YNNKEL (reference sequence). The CDR3 is 12 residues long. The CDR3 spells CASSRTTGELFF. The CDR3 nucleotides read TGTGCCAGCAGCCGGACTACCGGGGAGCTGTTTTTT.

The V gene is TRBV12-3 or TRBV12-4, the J gene TRBJ1-1, with D maybe TRBD1 (5 bases). CDR3 length: 13 residues. Trimming stripped 6 bases from V and 1 base from J, with 9 bases between. The CDR3: CASSVQGNTEAFF. Written as DNA, the CDR3 is TGTGCCAGCAGCGTTCAGGGGAACACTGAAGCTTTCTTT.

The genes are TRBV27 and TRBJ1-2, with 7 nucleotides matching TRBD1. J was trimmed by 4 bases and V by 3 bases; bases with no gene match: 2. Looked up from germline, CDR1 is MNHEY and CDR2 is SMNVEV (reference sequence). The CDR3 loop spans 13 amino acids. CDR3 protein: CASSFPGGYGYTF. As DNA, the CDR3 is TGTGCCAGCAGTTTTCCAGGGGGCTATGGCTACACCTTC.

The rearrangement links TRBV25-1 to TRBJ1-2; TRBD1 might be the D (6 bases). The germline V gene has CDR1 MGHDK and CDR2 SYGVNS. V was trimmed by 6 bases and J by 9 bases, leaving 20 bases between them. CDR3 size: 14 residues. The CDR3 region is CASRKTGADRSYTF. CDR3 DNA sequence: TGTGCCAGCAGGAAGACAGGTGCAGATCGTAGCTACACCTTC.

The chain couples TRBV6-2 or TRBV6-3 to TRBJ2-2, with 13 bases lining up with TRBD2. The CDR3 sequence is 19 residues long. Germline V gene sequence: CDR1 MNHEY, CDR2 SVGEGT. V lost 2 bases and J lost 0; bases outside the gene matches: 6. This CDR3 reads CASSYVGLAGASNTGELFF. The CDR3 nucleotides read TGTGCCAGCAGTTACGTTGGACTAGCGGGGGCCTCGAACACCGGGGAGCTGTTTTTT.

The chain combines TRBV5-1 with TRBJ2-1; maybe TRBD2 (5 bases). V lost 3 bases to trimming and J lost 10 bases, with 23 bases between them. CDR3 length: 16 amino acids. Germline V CDR1 and CDR2: SGHRS, YFSETQ. The DNA for the CDR3 is TGCGCCAGCAGCTCTCAACGGACTGGTTACTCGGGGGAGCAGTTCTTC. Translated: CASSSQRTGYSGEQFF.

V gene TRBV28 combines with J gene TRBJ1-3, with D possibly being TRBD1 (6 bases). The CDR3 consists of 17 residues. Germline V gene sequence: CDR1 MDHEN, CDR2 SYDVKM. The V and J ends lost 3 bases and 3 bases respectively, with 18 bases between them. For the CDR3, the DNA is TGTGCCAGCAGTTTTTACAGGGTTGGGGGCCATGGAAACACCATATATTTT. It translates to CASSFYRVGGHGNTIYF.

The V and J genes are TRBV6-1 and TRBJ1-6; 11 bases are shared with TRBD1. V dropped 2 bases and J dropped 1; count of bases not matched to a gene: 4. The CDR3 sequence is 18 residues long. Germline lookup yields CDR1 MNHNS and CDR2 SASEGT. The CDR3 is CASSERGQGVSYNSPLHF. CDR3 DNA: TGTGCCAGCAGTGAAAGGGGACAGGGGGTATCCTATAATTCACCCCTCCACTTT.

The V call is TRBV27, the J call TRBJ1-2; D unclear. This CDR3 has 14 residues. The V end was cut by 0 bases, the J end by 6 bases, with 11 bases between. Germline CDR1 and CDR2: MNHEY and SMNVEV (reference sequence). The CDR3 DNA reads TGTGCCAGCAGTTTATCGTTCAGGAATAATGGCTACACCTTC. Its protein is CASSLSFRNNGYTF.

The V call is TRBV4-1, the J call TRBJ2-3; 8 nucleotides agree with TRBD2. The CDR3 is 17 residues long. Germline V gene data show CDR1 as MGHRA and CDR2 as YSYEKL. The V segment lost 1 base and the J segment 4 bases; nucleotides outside the gene matches: 10. CDR3 loop: CASSQVWAGGRADTQYF. The CDR3 DNA reads TGCGCCAGCAGCCAAGTCTGGGCGGGGGGCCGCGCAGATACGCAGTATTTT.

The chain carries TRBV11-1 and TRBJ1-6; 9 positions agree with TRBD1. CDR3 length: 12 amino acids. Trimming at V came to 8 bases and at J to 7 bases, leaving 0 bases not matched to a gene. CDR1 is SGHAT and CDR2 is FQDESV in the germline V gene (reference sequence). CDR3 DNA sequence: TGTGCCAGCGGGACAGGGAATTCACCCCTCCACTTT. This sequence encodes CASGTGNSPLHF.

In this sample, this clone turned up once. This chain uses TRBV28 with TRBJ1-5; D perhaps matches TRBD1 (5 bases). Germline V gives CDR1 MDHEN, CDR2 SYDVKM. The V end was cut by 7 bases, the J end by 2 bases, with 15 bases between. The CDR3 has 15 residues. The CDR3 protein is CASNPGRGGNQPQHF. The DNA for the CDR3 is TGTGCCAGCAACCCCGGAAGGGGCGGCAATCAGCCCCAGCATTTT. The complete variable domain, with remaining parts taken from reference TRBV28 and TRBJ1-5, reads DVKVTQSSRYLVKRTGEKVFLECVQDMDHENMFWYRQDPGLGLRLIYFSYDVKMKEKGDIPEGYSVSREKKERFSLILESASTNQTSMYLCASNPGRGGNQPQHFGDGTRLSIL.

V gene TRBV29-1 combines with J gene TRBJ1-2, with D tentatively TRBD1 (5 bases). Trimming stripped 7 bases from V and 4 bases from J, with 16 bases between. Germline V gives CDR1 SQVTM, CDR2 ANQGSEA. The CDR3 is 13 amino acids. CDR3 in amino acids: CSGGAGQGYGYTF. The CDR3 nucleotides are TGCAGCGGGGGAGCAGGGCAGGGCTATGGCTACACCTTC. Filled out from reference TRBV29-1 and TRBJ1-2, the complete variable domain reads SAVISQKPSRDICQRGTSLTIQCQVDSQVTMMFWYRQQPGQSLTLIATANQGSEATYESGFVIDKFPISRPNLTFSTLTVSNMSPEDSSIYLCSGGAGQGYGYTFGSGTRLTVV.

V gene TRBV19 combines with J gene TRBJ1-1; D unresolved. CDR1 LNHDA and CDR2 SQIVND come from the germline V gene (reference sequence). The CDR3 spans 14 residues. The germline V and J ends were trimmed by 7 bases and 0 bases, with 12 bases remaining between them. The CDR3 nucleotides are TGTGCCAGTACCAGACCGGGATTGAACACTGAAGCTTTCTTT. This sequence encodes CASTRPGLNTEAFF.

This sequence joins TRBV9 and TRBJ1-1, with 8 bases identical to TRBD1. This CDR3 region has 17 residues. CDR1 is SGDLS and CDR2 is YYNGEE in the germline V gene. Germline trimming cut 2 bases from V and 0 bases from J; bases unmatched to any gene: 9. CDR3 sequence (DNA): TGTGCCAGCAGCGTTCTGACAGGGGATCTAATGAACACTGAAGCTTTCTTT. It encodes CASSVLTGDLMNTEAFF.

V is TRBV4-3 and J is TRBJ2-1; 7 bases are shared with TRBD1. There are 16 residues in the CDR3. V gave up 4 bases and J gave up 0 bases; unmatched junction bases: 6. Germline assignment: CDR1 LGHNA and CDR2 YSLEER. The CDR3: CASSRGGASSYNEQFF. The CDR3, as DNA: TGCGCCAGCAGCCGAGGGGGCGCGAGCTCCTACAATGAGCAGTTCTTC.

In this sample, this clone turned up many times. The J gene is TRBJ2-5, the V gene TRBV7-3, with D possibly TRBD2 on 6 matching bases. Between the trimmed V and J ends, which lost 5 bases and 5 bases, there was a span of 18 bases. The CDR3 sequence is 15 residues long. The germline gives CDR1 SGHTA, CDR2 FQGTGA. The CDR3 sequence is CASSPSGTWGETQYF. The CDR3 DNA follows: TGTGCCAGCAGCCCCTCCGGGACTTGGGGTGAGACCCAGTACTTC.

The V and J genes are TRBV19 and TRBJ2-7, with D possibly TRBD2 on 6 matching bases. Germline-derived CDR1 and CDR2 are LNHDA and SQIVND (reference sequence). The CDR3 length is 14 residues. The ends were cut back, 7 bases at V and 0 bases at J, with 13 bases in the middle. The CDR3 sequence is CASKSAGNSYEQYF. The CDR3 bases are TGTGCCAGTAAATCAGCGGGCAACTCCTACGAGCAGTACTTC.

V usage is TRBV2 and J usage is TRBJ2-2; D possibly corresponds to TRBD2 (6 bases). Trimming removed 4 bases from V and 7 bases from J, with 10 bases in between. This CDR3 contains 13 residues. From germline, CDR1 is SNHLY and CDR2 FYNNEI. This CDR3 reads CASSGSSGGELFF. The CDR3 DNA is TGTGCCAGCAGTGGGAGTAGCGGCGGGGAGCTGTTTTTT.

The rearrangement uses TRBV19 and TRBJ2-2, with TRBD1 as a possible D gene (5 bases). V gave up 8 bases and J gave up 1 base, with 11 bases separating them. This CDR3 region has 14 residues. Germline CDR1 LNHDA, CDR2 SQIVND (reference sequence). The CDR3 bases are TGTGCCAGTCGGGTAACAGGGAACACCGGGGAGCTGTTTTTT. As protein: CASRVTGNTGELFF.

The CDR3 protein is CASRVDRYGEQFF. CDR3 sequence (DNA): TGTGCCAGCAGGGTGGACAGGTACGGTGAGCAGTTCTTC. The rearrangement joins TRBV6-5 to TRBJ2-1, with 7 bases lining up with TRBD1. CDR1 and CDR2 (germline): MNHEY, SVGAGI. V shed 6 bases, J shed 9 bases, and the junction held 8 bases outside the gene matches. CDR3 length equals 13 residues.

V is TRBV15 and J is TRBJ1-2, with D perhaps matching TRBD1 (6 bases). From germline, CDR1 is LNHNV and CDR2 YYDKDF (reference sequence). V was cut by 8 bases and J by 4 bases, with 14 bases left in between. This CDR3 comprises 13 residues. The CDR3 DNA follows: TGTGCCACCTCGCTTGACAGGCCCTATGGCTACACCTTC. This gives the protein CATSLDRPYGYTF.

The chain is built from TRBV18 and TRBJ1-2, with unresolved D. CDR1 and CDR2 from the germline V gene are KGHSH and LQKENI. The germline V and J ends were trimmed by 6 bases and 0 bases, with 14 bases remaining between them. The CDR3 contains 15 residues. Here the CDR3 reads CASSSDLVANYGYTF. The CDR3 bases are TGTGCCAGCTCTTCTGACCTAGTTGCTAACTATGGCTACACCTTC.

This rearrangement joins TRBV6-2 or TRBV6-3 to TRBJ2-7; 9 nucleotides match TRBD2. The V gene end was trimmed by 3 bases and the J gene end by 4 bases; junction bases not matched to a gene: 10. Germline CDR1 MNHEY, CDR2 SVGEGT. The CDR3 spans 16 residues. The CDR3 sequence is CASSYGSGGPLYEQYF. Here the CDR3 DNA reads TGTGCCAGCAGTTATGGTAGCGGGGGTCCTCTTTACGAGCAGTACTTC.

The CDR3 protein is CASSRGQGHNEQFF. The DNA for the CDR3 is TGTGCCAGCAGCCGGGGACAGGGGCACAATGAGCAGTTCTTC. The chain combines TRBV7-3 with TRBJ2-1, with 10 bases that match TRBD1. This CDR3 comprises 14 residues. Germline CDR1 is SGHTA and CDR2 is FQGTGA. V gave up 5 bases and J gave up 5 bases; unmatched junction bases: 3.

The chain links TRBV5-1 to TRBJ2-5, with a tentative D call TRBD1 (7 bases). Per germline, CDR1 SGHRS and CDR2 YFSETQ. The CDR3 is 14 residues long. Trimming left V 3 bases short and J 5 bases short, with 14 bases between. In nucleotides, the CDR3 is TGCGCCAGCAGCTCCTCGACAGGGAGGGAGACCCAGTACTTC. Protein: CASSSSTGRETQYF.

This clone was counted a single time. The V call is TRBV7-6, the J call TRBJ2-3; 8 bases are a match to TRBD2. V lost 5 bases and J lost 7; bases outside the gene matches: 11. CDR3 length: 15 residues. CDR1 is SGHVS and CDR2 is FNYEAQ in the germline V gene. CDR3 loop: CASSLLGTRSHTQYF. The DNA of the CDR3 is TGTGCCAGCAGCCTACTCGGGACTAGATCTCATACGCAGTATTTT.

This chain joins TRBV3-1 (or the pseudogene TRBV3-2) and TRBJ2-7, with TRBD2 matching 9 bases. Trimming at V came to 5 bases and at J to 1 base, leaving 6 bases not matched to a gene. In germline, CDR1 is LGHDT, CDR2 YNNKEL (reference sequence). The length of the CDR3 is 15 residues. CDR3 sequence: CASSNSGGPSYEQYF. The CDR3 nucleotides are TGTGCCAGCAGCAATAGCGGGGGACCATCCTACGAGCAGTACTTC.

CDR3 residues: CASSSDTEAFF. The CDR3 DNA is TGTGCCAGCAGCTCCGACACTGAAGCTTTCTTT. The genes are TRBV5-5 and TRBJ1-1; D unclear. The V end was cut by 3 bases, the J end by 3 bases, with 3 bases between. The length of the CDR3 is 11 residues. Germline V gene data show CDR1 as SGHKS and CDR2 as YYEKEE (reference sequence).

The V and J genes are TRBV30 and TRBJ1-6, with TRBD1 matching over 8 bases. The J segment lost 6 bases and the V segment lost 4 bases, leaving 2 bases of the junction unmatched. The CDR3 loop spans 13 amino acids. Germline-derived CDR1 and CDR2 are GTSNPN and SVGIG (reference sequence). Written as DNA, the CDR3 is TGTGCCTGGAAGGGACAGGTTAATTCACCCCTCCACTTT. Its translation: CAWKGQVNSPLHF.

The CDR3 spells CASSLVRTENTGELFF. DNA of the CDR3: TGTGCCAGCAGCTTAGTCCGGACAGAGAACACCGGGGAGCTGTTTTTT. V and J are TRBV7-6 and TRBJ2-2; TRBD1 might be the D (6 bases). Trimming stripped 1 base from V and 1 base from J, with 10 bases between. The CDR3 totals 16 residues. Germline CDR1 is SGHVS and CDR2 is FNYEAQ.